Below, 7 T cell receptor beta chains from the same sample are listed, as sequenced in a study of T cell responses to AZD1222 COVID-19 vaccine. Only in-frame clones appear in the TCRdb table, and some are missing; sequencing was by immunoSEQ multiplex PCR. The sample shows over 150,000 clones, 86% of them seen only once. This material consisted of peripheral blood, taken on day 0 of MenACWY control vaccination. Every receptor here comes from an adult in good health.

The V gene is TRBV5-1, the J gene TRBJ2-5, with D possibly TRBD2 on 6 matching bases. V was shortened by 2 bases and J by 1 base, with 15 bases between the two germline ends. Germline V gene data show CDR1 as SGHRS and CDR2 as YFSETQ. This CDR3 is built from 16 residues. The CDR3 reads CASSLRVGLTQETQYF. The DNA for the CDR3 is TGCGCCAGCAGCTTAAGGGTTGGACTAACCCAAGAGACCCAGTACTTC.

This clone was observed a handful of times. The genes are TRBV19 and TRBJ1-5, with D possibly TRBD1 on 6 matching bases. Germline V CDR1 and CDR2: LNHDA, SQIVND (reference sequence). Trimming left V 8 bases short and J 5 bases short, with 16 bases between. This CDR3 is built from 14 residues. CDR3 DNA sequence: TGTGCCAGTTATAATCCGGGACAATATCAGCCCCAGCATTTT. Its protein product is CASYNPGQYQPQHF. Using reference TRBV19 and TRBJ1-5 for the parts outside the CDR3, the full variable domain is DGGITQSPKYLFRKEGQNVTLSCEQNLNHDAMYWYRQDPGQGLRLIYYSQIVNDFQKGDIAEGYSVSREKKESFPLTVTSAQKNPTAFYLCASYNPGQYQPQHFGDGTRLSIL.

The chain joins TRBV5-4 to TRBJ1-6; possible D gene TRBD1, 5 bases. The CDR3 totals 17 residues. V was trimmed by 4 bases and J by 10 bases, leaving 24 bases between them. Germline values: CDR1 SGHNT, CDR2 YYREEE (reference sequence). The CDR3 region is CASSRFSFRRDDSPLHF. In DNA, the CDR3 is TGTGCCAGCAGCCGTTTTTCCTTCAGGCGGGACGACTCACCCCTCCACTTT.

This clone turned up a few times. The CDR3: CASSPTLQNTIYF. CDR3 nucleotide sequence: TGTGCCAGCAGCCCCACGCTCCAAAACACCATATATTTT. The chain is built from TRBV6-5 and TRBJ1-3; no clear D. Deletions cut 6 bases from V and 6 bases from J, with 12 bases between. CDR3 size: 13 residues. Germline CDR1 and CDR2: MNHEY and SVGAGI.

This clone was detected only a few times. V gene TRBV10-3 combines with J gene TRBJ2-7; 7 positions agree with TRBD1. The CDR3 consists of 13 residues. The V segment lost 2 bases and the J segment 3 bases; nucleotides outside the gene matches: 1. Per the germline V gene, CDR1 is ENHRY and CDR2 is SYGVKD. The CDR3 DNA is TGTGCCATCAGTGAGACAGGGGACTACGAGCAGTACGTC. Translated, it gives CAISETGDYEQYV.

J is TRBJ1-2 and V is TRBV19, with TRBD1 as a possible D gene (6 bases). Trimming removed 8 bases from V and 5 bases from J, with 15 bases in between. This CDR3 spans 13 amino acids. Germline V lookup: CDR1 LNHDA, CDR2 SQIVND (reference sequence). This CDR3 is CASQSNRVYGYTF. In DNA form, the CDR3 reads TGTGCCAGTCAATCGAACAGGGTTTATGGCTACACCTTC.

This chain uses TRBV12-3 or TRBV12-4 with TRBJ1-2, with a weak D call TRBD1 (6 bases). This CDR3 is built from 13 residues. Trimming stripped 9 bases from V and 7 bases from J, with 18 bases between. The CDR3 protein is CASLWGGQGGYTF. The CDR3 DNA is TGTGCCAGTCTTTGGGGGGGCCAGGGTGGCTACACCTTC.